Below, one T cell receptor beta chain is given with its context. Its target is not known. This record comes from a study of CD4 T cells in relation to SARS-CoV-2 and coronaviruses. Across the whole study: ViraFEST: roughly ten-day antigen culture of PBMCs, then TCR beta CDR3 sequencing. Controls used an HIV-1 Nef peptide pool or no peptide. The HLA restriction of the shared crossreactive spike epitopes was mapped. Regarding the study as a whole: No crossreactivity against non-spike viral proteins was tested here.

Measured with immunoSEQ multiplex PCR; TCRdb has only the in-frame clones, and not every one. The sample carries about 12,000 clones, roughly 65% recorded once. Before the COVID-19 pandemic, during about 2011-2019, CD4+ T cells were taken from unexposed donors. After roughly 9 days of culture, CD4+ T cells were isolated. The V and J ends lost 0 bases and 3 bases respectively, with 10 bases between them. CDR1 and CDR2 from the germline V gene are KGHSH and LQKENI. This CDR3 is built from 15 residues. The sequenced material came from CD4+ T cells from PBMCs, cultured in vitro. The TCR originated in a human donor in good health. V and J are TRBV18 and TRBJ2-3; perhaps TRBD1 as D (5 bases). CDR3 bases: TGTGCCAGCTCACCACCGAGCTCAGGGACAGATACGCAGTATTTT. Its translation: CASSPPSSGTDTQYF.